The clone carrying this T cell receptor (beta chain) was observed a handful of times. TCRdb called the PCR reads again in MiXCR, with one record for every CDR3 protein. The sample consists of approximately 10,000 distinct CDR3 sequences, roughly three fifths of them appearing once. CDR3 size: 17 residues. Germline V gene data show CDR1 as SGHDT and CDR2 as YYEEEE. V was clipped by 0 bases and J by 7 bases; unmatched bases: 13. This sample was included in a study of CD4 and CD8 cells across lung adenocarcinoma regions. Samples came from patients with localized non-small cell lung adenocarcinoma. The sequencing sample was made of CD8+ T cells from the margin of a lung tumor. This TCR was sampled from a male donor with lung adenocarcinoma. The CD4 and CD8 labels of this study may be unreliable. The V call is TRBV5-6, the J call TRBJ2-1; 7 bases align to TRBD2. The CDR3 sequence is CASSLAFERGGGNEQFF. DNA for the CDR3: TGTGCCAGCAGCTTGGCGTTCGAGCGGGGCGGAGGGAATGAGCAGTTCTTC.